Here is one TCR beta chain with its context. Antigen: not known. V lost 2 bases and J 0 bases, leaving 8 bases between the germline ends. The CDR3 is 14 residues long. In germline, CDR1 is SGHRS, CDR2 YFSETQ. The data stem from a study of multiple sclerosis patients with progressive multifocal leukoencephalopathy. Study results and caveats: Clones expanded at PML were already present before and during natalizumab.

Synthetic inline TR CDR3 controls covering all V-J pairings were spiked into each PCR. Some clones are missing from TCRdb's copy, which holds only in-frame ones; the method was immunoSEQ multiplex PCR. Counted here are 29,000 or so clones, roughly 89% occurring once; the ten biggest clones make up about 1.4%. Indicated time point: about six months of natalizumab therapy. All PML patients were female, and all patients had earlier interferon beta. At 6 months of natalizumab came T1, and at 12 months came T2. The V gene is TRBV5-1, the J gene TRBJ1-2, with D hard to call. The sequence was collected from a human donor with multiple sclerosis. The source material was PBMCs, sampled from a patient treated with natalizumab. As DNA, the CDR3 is TGCGCCAGCAGCTTAGACGAAGCTAACTATGGCTACACCTTC. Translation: CASSLDEANYGYTF.